These 32 T cell receptor beta chains came from one sample sequenced in a study of blood T cell repertoires in COVID-19. Profiled with immunoSEQ multiplex PCR; TCRdb holds only in-frame clones, not every one. The profile shows over 250,000 clones, about 87% of them singletons. Sequenced input: peripheral blood. All receptors derive from a woman aged 40 to 50 who had recovered from COVID-19.

This clone was detected only once. The chain couples TRBV2 to TRBJ1-5; perhaps TRBD1 as D (5 bases). CDR3 length equals 15 residues. V lost 8 bases and J 3 bases, leaving 17 bases between the germline ends. Germline CDR1 is SNHLY and CDR2 is FYNNEI. For the CDR3, the DNA is TGTGCCAGCGGCCTCTATGGGGCGGCCAATCAGCCCCAGCATTTT. It yields the protein CASGLYGAANQPQHF.

The chain couples TRBV12-3 or TRBV12-4 to TRBJ2-5, with TRBD2 identical over 8 bases. J gave up 5 bases and V 4 bases, and 0 bases lay outside the gene matches. The CDR3 spans 12 residues. The DNA for the CDR3 is TGTGCCAGCAGTTCTAGCGGGGAGACCCAGTACTTC. Translating it yields CASSSSGETQYF.

The sample holds one count of this clone. The chain carries TRBV14 and TRBJ1-1; D may be TRBD1 (6 bases). The CDR3 length is 15 residues. Germline CDR1 and CDR2: SGHDN and FVKESK. Trimming removed 2 bases from V and 1 base from J, with 11 bases in between. The CDR3 coding sequence is TGTGCCAGCAGCCAAATTGGACAGACGAACACTGAAGCTTTCTTT. Its protein product is CASSQIGQTNTEAFF.

The chain combines TRBV9 with TRBJ2-3; TRBD2 aligns across 9 bases. The CDR3 runs to 16 residues. V dropped 4 bases and J dropped 4; count of bases not matched to a gene: 10. Per the germline V gene, CDR1 is SGDLS and CDR2 is YYNGEE. CDR3: CASSPRASGAPDTQYF. CDR3 nucleotide sequence: TGTGCCAGCAGCCCTCGGGCTAGCGGGGCCCCAGATACGCAGTATTTT.

The V and J genes are TRBV19 and TRBJ1-2; TRBD1 is a possible D gene (6 bases). Germline CDR1 and CDR2: LNHDA and SQIVND (reference sequence). CDR3 length: 12 residues. Trimming left V 5 bases short and J 8 bases short, with 12 bases between. The CDR3 loop reads CASSFQGMGYTF. Written as DNA, the CDR3 is TGTGCCAGTAGTTTCCAGGGGATGGGCTACACCTTC.

This clone was seen once. Distinct nucleotide sequences in the sample also encode this CDR3. The chain combines TRBV5-1 with TRBJ2-3; possibly TRBD2 for D (5 bases). The germline V and J ends were trimmed by 0 bases and 1 base, with 9 bases remaining between them. Germline V lookup: CDR1 SGHRS, CDR2 YFSETQ. The CDR3 extends over 15 amino acids. CDR3 sequence reads: CASSLAGMGTDTQYF. In DNA, the CDR3 is TGCGCCAGCAGCTTGGCGGGGATGGGCACAGATACGCAGTATTTT.

The rearrangement joins TRBV4-3 to TRBJ1-6, with TRBD1 matching over 9 bases. This CDR3 is 18 amino acids long. Germline V gene sequence: CDR1 LGHNA, CDR2 YSLEER. The trim removed 1 base at V and 3 bases at J, leaving 7 bases unmatched. As DNA, the CDR3 is TGCGCCAGCAGCCAAGGAAAAAGGACAGGGGTCTATAATTCACCCCTCCACTTT. This encodes CASSQGKRTGVYNSPLHF.

This chain connects TRBV9 to TRBJ2-7; 10 bases fit TRBD1. This CDR3 region has 14 residues. The trim removed 4 bases at V and 6 bases at J, leaving 7 bases unmatched. Germline V gives CDR1 SGDLS, CDR2 YYNGEE. CDR3 in amino acids: CASSFRDRGGEQYF. The CDR3 bases are TGTGCCAGCAGCTTCCGGGACAGGGGAGGCGAGCAGTACTTC.

The chain joins TRBV29-1 to TRBJ2-3; 12 bases match TRBD2. Germline V lookup: CDR1 SQVTM, CDR2 ANQGSEA. This CDR3 comprises 13 residues. Trimming cost V 6 bases and J 6 bases; bases outside gene matches: 4. The CDR3 loop reads CSVLLAGGDTQYF. The DNA for the CDR3 is TGCAGCGTCCTACTAGCGGGGGGTGATACGCAGTATTTT.

This clone was detected only a few times. This chain joins TRBV9 and TRBJ1-1, with TRBD1 identical over 9 bases. The CDR3 covers 16 residues. Germline loops: CDR1 SGDLS, CDR2 YYNGEE. After removal of 3 bases from V and 4 bases from J, the junction contained 10 bases not matched to a gene. The CDR3: CASSGVGTGLGTEAFF. CDR3 in DNA: TGTGCCAGCAGCGGGGTGGGGACAGGGTTGGGCACTGAAGCTTTCTTT.

In the case of this clone: Different DNA sequences within this sample yield the same CDR3. The chain has TRBV2 and TRBJ1-2, with TRBD1 matching 9 bases. The length of the CDR3 is 14 residues. Germline V gives CDR1 SNHLY, CDR2 FYNNEI. The ends lost 0 bases at V and 8 bases at J; junction bases unmatched: 4. The CDR3 DNA is TGTGCCAGCAGTGAAGCGGACAGGGGCGGAGGCTACACCTTC. Translation gives CASSEADRGGGYTF.

The rearrangement uses TRBV6-5 and TRBJ1-3, with 7 bases lining up with TRBD1. V shed 2 bases, J shed 0 bases, and the junction held 4 bases outside the gene matches. The CDR3 has 16 residues. Germline assignment: CDR1 MNHEY and CDR2 SVGAGI. This CDR3 is CASSYRGPYSGNTIYF. Here the CDR3 DNA reads TGTGCCAGCAGTTACAGGGGGCCCTACTCTGGAAACACCATATATTTT.

V and J are TRBV5-1 and TRBJ1-2; no definite D call. The germline V and J ends were trimmed by 0 bases and 4 bases, with 13 bases remaining between them. The germline V gene has CDR1 SGHRS and CDR2 YFSETQ. There are 15 residues in the CDR3. CDR3 nucleotide sequence: TGCGCCAGCAGCTTGGATGTGGGCTCAAGCTATGGCTACACCTTC. Its translation: CASSLDVGSSYGYTF.

The J gene is TRBJ1-1, the V gene TRBV29-1, with 7 bases aligning to TRBD1. CDR3 length equals 11 residues. CDR1 and CDR2 from the germline V gene are SQVTM and ANQGSEA. The DNA of the CDR3 is TGCATCGGTAACAGGGGCCCTGAAGCTTTCTTT. This sequence encodes CIGNRGPEAFF.

This sequence joins TRBV9 and TRBJ2-6, with 7 nucleotides matching TRBD1. V gave up 4 bases and J gave up 0 bases; unmatched junction bases: 10. The CDR3 loop spans 18 amino acids. Germline V gives CDR1 SGDLS, CDR2 YYNGEE. CDR3 in DNA: TGTGCCAGCAGCACCACAGGGGCCCCCCGCTCTGGGGCCAACGTCCTGACTTTC. Its translation: CASSTTGAPRSGANVLTF.

The V and J genes are TRBV27 and TRBJ1-6; no firm D call. From germline, CDR1 is MNHEY and CDR2 SMNVEV (reference sequence). The CDR3 has 13 amino acids. V lost 5 bases and J 8 bases, leaving 10 bases between the germline ends. The CDR3 sequence: CASSLWTDSPLHF. As DNA, the CDR3 is TGTGCCAGCAGTCTCTGGACTGATTCACCCCTCCACTTT.

The V and J genes are TRBV6-5 and TRBJ2-2; a possible D gene is TRBD1 (6 bases). This CDR3 has 15 residues. The ends were cut back, 8 bases at V and 1 base at J, with 14 bases in the middle. The germline gives CDR1 MNHEY, CDR2 SVGAGI. The CDR3 is CASAHQGLNTGELFF. CDR3 DNA: TGTGCCAGCGCCCACCAGGGGTTGAACACCGGGGAGCTGTTTTTT.

This chain links TRBV2 with TRBJ2-1; 8 nucleotides match TRBD1. V was pared by 7 bases and J by 6 bases, with 11 bases of the junction left unmatched. This CDR3 has 15 residues. CDR1 is SNHLY and CDR2 is FYNNEI in the germline V gene. CDR3 nucleotides: TGTGCCAGCAACCCGGACAGGGCCGGGGTCAATGAGCAGTTCTTC. Its protein product is CASNPDRAGVNEQFF.

This clone turned up a few times. V is TRBV5-1 and J is TRBJ1-4, with TRBD1 identical over 7 bases. This CDR3 has 18 amino acids. V trimming: 3 bases; J trimming: 7 bases; junction bases outside the gene matches: 18. Germline loops: CDR1 SGHRS, CDR2 YFSETQ. The CDR3 sequence is CASSSNPGGRGLVEKLFF. For the CDR3, the DNA is TGCGCCAGCAGCTCCAACCCAGGGGGTCGCGGATTAGTTGAAAAACTGTTTTTT.

The CDR3 DNA reads TGTGCCAGCAAGCCCAGCGGCGGCACAGATACGCAGTATTTT. Residues: CASKPSGGTDTQYF. The rearrangement joins TRBV2 to TRBJ2-3; D perhaps matches TRBD2 (5 bases). The germline CDR1 and CDR2 sequences are SNHLY and FYNNEI. V was clipped by 7 bases and J by 1 base, with 12 bases between them. The CDR3 extends over 14 amino acids.

J is TRBJ2-1 and V is TRBV3-1 (or the pseudogene TRBV3-2); D unclear. The CDR3 sequence is 14 residues long. The germline CDR1 and CDR2 sequences are LGHDT and YNNKEL (reference sequence). V lost 8 bases, J lost 1 base, and 12 bases lay in between. The CDR3 bases are TGTGCCAGCTCAAGCGATCGGTCCTACAATGAGCAGTTCTTC. Residues: CASSSDRSYNEQFF.

The V gene is TRBV3-1 (or the pseudogene TRBV3-2), the J gene TRBJ1-1, with D possibly TRBD1 on 6 matching bases. The CDR3 is made up of 13 amino acids. CDR1 is LGHDT, CDR2 YNNKEL, per germline (reference sequence). The V end was cut by 3 bases, the J end by 11 bases, with 16 bases between. The CDR3 loop reads CASSQAQGIEAFF. For the CDR3, the DNA is TGTGCCAGCAGCCAGGCACAGGGAATAGAGGCTTTCTTT.

This clone appeared a few times. CDR3 DNA sequence: TGCGCCAGCAATAAGGGGGGGAGTACTGAAGCTTTCTTT. Residues: CASNKGGSTEAFF. This chain uses TRBV10-2 with TRBJ1-1; D might be TRBD1 (6 bases). The CDR3 totals 13 residues. V lost 7 bases and J 5 bases, leaving 14 bases between the germline ends. Germline-derived CDR1 and CDR2 are WSHSY and SAAADI.

The V and J genes are TRBV3-1 (or the pseudogene TRBV3-2) and TRBJ2-3; 7 nucleotides agree with TRBD2. Trimming removed 2 bases from V and 13 bases from J; junction bases left unmatched: 12. The CDR3 has 14 residues. Germline CDR1 reads LGHDT; CDR2 reads YNNKEL (reference sequence). CDR3 in amino acids: CASSQTGLPTREYF. DNA of the CDR3: TGTGCCAGCAGCCAAACGGGACTACCGACCCGCGAGTATTTT.

V and J are TRBV6-5 and TRBJ1-1; D is possibly TRBD1 (5 bases). CDR1 and CDR2 (germline): MNHEY, SVGAGI. This CDR3 region has 15 residues. V was shortened by 4 bases and J by 5 bases, with 17 bases between the two germline ends. DNA of the CDR3: TGTGCCAGCAGTTCGATTCGTCGGGGGGATACTGAAGCTTTCTTT. This translates into CASSSIRRGDTEAFF.

The chain carries TRBV7-9 and TRBJ1-1; unclear D gene. The CDR3 contains 16 residues. V gave up 3 bases and J gave up 4 bases, with 18 bases separating them. The germline V gene has CDR1 SEHNR and CDR2 FQNEAQ (reference sequence). The CDR3 DNA reads as TGTGCCAGCAGCTTCGGGGTTTCGGCCGGGCCCACTGAAGCTTTCTTT. Residues: CASSFGVSAGPTEAFF.

The chain employs TRBV6-5 and TRBJ1-2, with a weak D call TRBD1 (5 bases). This CDR3 has 15 amino acids. CDR1 MNHEY and CDR2 SVGAGI come from the germline V gene. V was shortened by 6 bases and J by 4 bases, with 18 bases between the two germline ends. The CDR3 loop is CASRYEWGELYGYTF. CDR3 DNA: TGTGCCAGCAGATACGAATGGGGGGAGCTCTATGGCTACACCTTC.

This clone was seen only a few times. The chain employs TRBV5-1 and TRBJ2-7, with 7 bases aligning to TRBD2. The junction had 13 bases not matched to a gene; V was cut back by 7 bases and J by 3 bases. CDR1 is SGHRS and CDR2 is YFSETQ in the germline V gene. This CDR3 is 15 amino acids long. The CDR3 region is CASSGGGPSYYEQYF. CDR3 coding DNA: TGCGCCAGCTCGGGGGGAGGACCAAGCTACTACGAGCAGTACTTC.

The V call is TRBV4-3, the J call TRBJ2-7; 11 nucleotides match TRBD1. The CDR3 loop spans 15 amino acids. The V gene end was trimmed by 3 bases and the J gene end by 6 bases; junction bases not matched to a gene: 7. Germline loops: CDR1 LGHNA, CDR2 YSLEER. DNA of the CDR3: TGCGCCAGCAGCCAGTACTCGGGACAGGGGGGCGAGCAGTACTTC. Translating it yields CASSQYSGQGGEQYF.

V and J are TRBV7-9 and TRBJ2-2; D might be TRBD1 (7 bases). CDR1 is SEHNR and CDR2 is FQNEAQ in the germline V gene (reference sequence). There are 14 residues in the CDR3. Between the trimmed V and J ends, which lost 4 bases and 3 bases, there was a span of 9 bases. The CDR3: CASSSRGDTGELFF. CDR3 sequence (DNA): TGTGCCAGCAGCTCCAGGGGGGACACCGGGGAGCTGTTTTTT.

This CDR3 reads CASSSRAGGRTKKAFF. DNA for the CDR3: TGTGCCAGCAGCTCCAGAGCAGGGGGCAGGACCAAAAAAGCTTTCTTT. The chain couples TRBV21-1 to TRBJ1-1; the table assigns TRBD1, which was not confirmed against the DNA. TRBV21-1 corresponds to a pseudogene. The CDR3 sequence is 16 residues long.

The rearrangement joins TRBV19 to TRBJ1-5; tentative D call: TRBD1 (6 bases). The V gene lost 6 bases and the J gene lost 4 bases, with 13 bases spanning the gap. This CDR3 has 14 residues. In germline, CDR1 is LNHDA, CDR2 SQIVND (reference sequence). The CDR3, as DNA: TGTGCCAGTAGCAGGGGCTCCACAAATCAGCCCCAGCATTTT. It translates to CASSRGSTNQPQHF.